Below, one T cell receptor beta chain is given with its context. This receptor's antigen is unknown. The sample holds no much larger clone one base away, and base qualities are not on file. TCRbeta CDR3 regions were amplified from genomic DNA by means of the immunoSEQ Assay, a bias-controlled multiplex PCR. Processing in the source paper ran as follows. The number of nucleated cells in each sample was estimated from the amplification of reference gene primers within the assay. Sequence reads were collapsed and filtered to measure the absolute abundance of every unique TCRbeta CDR3 rearrangement. For each sample, productive Simpson clonality was calculated as the square root of Simpson's diversity index over productive rearrangements. TCRdb holds this immuneACCESS table with in-frame rearrangements only. Some clones are missing; in checked studies, unresolved V genes explain under half, and the rest has no known cause. V and J calls and clone size are copied from that table; D and trimming were computed from the DNA. The sample table holds about 82,000 clones, of which around 80% were seen once. The ten largest clonotypes hold around 11% of the sample.

Each collaborating institution followed its own protocols to collect whole blood in K2EDTA tubes. For TCRbeta analysis, collaborator samples were shipped as frozen whole blood, as isolated PBMCs, or as DNA extracted from either sample type. This entry is derived from a study of blood T cell repertoires in COVID-19 (dated by TCRdb to the early 2020s). For context, the study as a whole: Samples covering the acute and convalescent phases of COVID-19 were provided by collaborators in the United States, Italy and Spain. The prospective study material was composed of cDNA or gDNA derived from T cells, B-cell-depleted T cells, or PBMCs. The dataset comprised deeply sampled blood TCRbeta repertoires from subjects exposed to, actively infected with, or recovered from COVID-19. The repertoires were released in a freely available public database meant as a resource for research on the immune response to SARS-CoV-2. The samples were drawn from two sources: the first 160 participants of the ongoing ImmuneRACE study, and 1,000 to 1,500 subjects contributed by 6 global collaborators. The sample metadata nearly always contained a de-identified subject ID, COVID-19 status, age in years and sex. Where HLA class I and class II types were available, the types were taken from metadata supplied by the sample provider, not from assay-based typing.

From the cysteine up to the phenylalanine, the CDR3 has a length of 14 residues. CDR3 DNA is the only sequence kept; it has 42 bases, read in frame from the first base. CDR1 SNHLY and CDR2 FYNNEI are derived from the germline V gene. From V the trimming removes 8 bases and from J it removes 0 bases, while the gene matches leave 2 bases of the junction unaccounted for. General findings and caveats noted by the study authors: The quantity of clinical and demographic metadata differed by source and by participant and was supplied without curation.

This chain is built from TRBV2 and TRBJ2-5, with TRBD2 matching 11 junction bases. The TCR comes from a woman aged 35 to 49 with active or convalescent COVID-19. The specimen sequenced was peripheral blood. The CDR3 in this case is CASGGLADQETQYF. The nucleotides are TGTGCCAGCGGGGGACTAGCGGACCAAGAGACCCAGTACTTC.